This entry lists 3 T cell receptor beta chains sequenced from one sample in a study of immune evolution from preneoplasia to lung adenocarcinoma. The assay was immunoSEQ multiplex PCR, and TCRdb's table has in-frame clones only and misses some. The sample records thousands of clones, 60% to 80% being singletons. The sequenced material came from FFPE adjacent normal lung tissue. These receptors all stem from a person aged 55-80 years with lung adenocarcinoma.

The rearrangement joins TRBV11-2 to TRBJ2-6, with D tentatively TRBD1 or TRBD2 (5 bases each). V was clipped by 1 base and J by 4 bases, with 11 bases between them. The germline gives CDR1 SGHAT, CDR2 FQNNGV. There are 16 residues in the CDR3. This CDR3 is CASSLVGGVGANVLTF. CDR3 DNA: TGTGCCAGCAGCTTAGTTGGGGGAGTGGGGGCCAACGTCCTGACTTTC.

The chain couples TRBV27 to TRBJ1-1; no reliable D call. V gave up 2 bases and J gave up 5 bases, with 12 bases separating them. Germline lookup yields CDR1 MNHEY and CDR2 SMNVEV (reference sequence). CDR3 length: 14 amino acids. For the CDR3, the DNA is TGTGCCAGCAGTTTAAACTGGATGGGAACTGAAGCTTTCTTT. Amino acid sequence: CASSLNWMGTEAFF.

This clone came up once. The chain is built from TRBV2 and TRBJ2-3; possible D gene TRBD2, 6 bases. Trimming took off 4 bases at V and 4 bases at J, with 12 bases between the two ends. Germline-derived CDR1 and CDR2 are SNHLY and FYNNEI. CDR3 size: 14 residues. The CDR3 spells CASSGGLISDTQYF. The CDR3 coding sequence is TGTGCCAGCAGTGGGGGACTTATTTCAGATACGCAGTATTTT.